The 25 T cell receptor beta chains reported below all come from one sample, sequenced in a study of blood T cell repertoires in COVID-19 (dated by TCRdb to about 2020). Libraries came from the immunoSEQ multiplex PCR assay. TCRdb took this table from immuneACCESS and kept in-frame rearrangements with V and J called. Such tables lack part of the clones; where checked against another copy, unresolved V genes explain under half of the gap, and the rest is unexplained. The sample table lists some 150,000 clones, 65% to 90% of them with a count of one. The ten largest account for 12% of the sample. Material for sequencing was peripheral blood. The receptor source for this set is an older woman with COVID-19, enrolled during active disease.

The chain couples TRBV10-1 to TRBJ1-3; D call uncertain. This CDR3 region has 14 residues. The V gene's germline CDR1 is WNHNN and CDR2 SYGVQD (reference sequence). V lost 2 bases and J 0 bases, leaving 5 bases between the germline ends. The chain's CDR3 is CASSENYSGNTIYF. The DNA for the CDR3 is TGCGCCAGCAGTGAGAATTACTCTGGAAACACCATATATTTT.

The chain couples TRBV9 to TRBJ2-3, with D perhaps TRBD1 (6 bases). The V end lost 0 bases, the J end lost 4 bases, and 18 bases lay between the germline ends. The germline CDR1 and CDR2 sequences are SGDLS and YYNGEE. The CDR3 consists of 17 residues. In nucleotides, the CDR3 is TGTGCCAGCAGCGTAGAAGTTGGGGGCGTAGGGGCAGATACGCAGTATTTT. It translates to CASSVEVGGVGADTQYF.

The CDR3 sequence is CASSPQARELFF. The CDR3 DNA reads as TGTGCCAGCTCACCCCAGGCACGCGAACTGTTTTTT. V is TRBV18 and J is TRBJ1-4, with D hard to call. Germline loops: CDR1 KGHSH, CDR2 LQKENI. The ends were cut back, 3 bases at V and 12 bases at J, with 11 bases in the middle. This CDR3 has 12 amino acids.

The rearrangement joins TRBV4-1 to TRBJ2-1; 9 bases line up with TRBD2. Germline V gene sequence: CDR1 MGHRA, CDR2 YSYEKL. The CDR3 runs 16 residues. Trimming took 0 bases from V and 3 from J; bases not matched to a gene: 3. The chain's CDR3 is CASSQEFSGSYNEQFF. Here the CDR3 DNA reads TGCGCCAGCAGCCAAGAGTTTAGCGGGAGCTACAATGAGCAGTTCTTC.

V and J are TRBV18 and TRBJ2-3; 8 nucleotides line up with TRBD1. The CDR3 is made up of 15 amino acids. The junction had 5 bases not matched to a gene; V was cut back by 2 bases and J by 4 bases. Germline V gives CDR1 KGHSH, CDR2 LQKENI. The CDR3 region has the DNA TGTGCCAGCTCACCATGGACAGGGTTGGCAGATACGCAGTATTTT. Amino acid sequence: CASSPWTGLADTQYF.

The chain employs TRBV9 and TRBJ1-2; possible D gene TRBD1, 5 bases. The CDR3 loop spans 14 amino acids. The V gene's germline CDR1 is SGDLS and CDR2 YYNGEE. With 0 bases removed from V and 7 bases from J, the gap between germline ends came to 13 bases. The DNA of the CDR3 is TGTGCCAGCAGCGTAGGTCTAGGGGAAACTGGCTACACCTTC. It encodes CASSVGLGETGYTF.

This clone came up once. The rearrangement uses TRBV6-5 and TRBJ1-3; the D gene is possibly TRBD1 (5 bases). V was pared by 0 bases and J by 8 bases, with 8 bases between. The CDR3 is 13 amino acids. The germline V gene has CDR1 MNHEY and CDR2 SVGAGI. In DNA form, the CDR3 reads TGTGCCAGCAGTTACTCCCCGGGGGACACCATATATTTT. It specifies CASSYSPGDTIYF.

This chain connects TRBV11-2 to TRBJ1-3; D is unclear. This CDR3 spans 15 amino acids. The V and J ends lost 6 bases and 6 bases respectively, with 18 bases between them. Germline CDR1 and CDR2: SGHAT and FQNNGV. The CDR3 is CASRQWVQNSNTIYF. The CDR3 DNA follows: TGTGCCAGCAGACAGTGGGTCCAAAACTCAAACACCATATATTTT.

This rearrangement joins TRBV11-2 to TRBJ1-6, with TRBD1 matching over 7 bases. The CDR3 has 15 amino acids. CDR1 and CDR2 (germline): SGHAT, FQNNGV. V trimming: 3 bases; J trimming: 5 bases; junction bases outside the gene matches: 4. CDR3 sequence: CASSFRGTDNSPLHF. CDR3 DNA sequence: TGTGCCAGCAGCTTCCGAGGGACAGATAATTCACCCCTCCACTTT.

The rearrangement uses TRBV18 and TRBJ1-2; D gene unclear. The germline V gene has CDR1 KGHSH and CDR2 LQKENI. Trimming took off 0 bases at V and 8 bases at J, with 10 bases between the two ends. The CDR3 extends over 13 amino acids. The CDR3 DNA reads TGTGCCAGCTCACCACCGGAGTACCGGGGCTACACCTTC. Amino acid sequence: CASSPPEYRGYTF. Drawing the rest from reference TRBV18 and TRBJ1-2, the complete variable domain is NAGVMQNPRHLVRRRGQEARLRCSPMKGHSHVYWYRQLPEEGLKFMVYLQKENIIDESGMPKERFSAEFPKEGPSILRIQQVVRGDSAAYFCASSPPEYRGYTFGSGTRLTVV.

The chain couples TRBV3-1 (or the pseudogene TRBV3-2) to TRBJ1-1; D possibly corresponds to TRBD1 (5 bases). Trimming shortened V by 0 bases and J by 1 base, and 9 bases separated the two germline ends. The germline CDR1 and CDR2 sequences are LGHDT and YNNKEL (reference sequence). This CDR3 is built from 15 residues. In nucleotides, the CDR3 is TGTGCCAGCAGCCAAGATCTAGGGGAGAACACTGAAGCTTTCTTT. This gives the protein CASSQDLGENTEAFF.

The rearrangement uses TRBV7-9 and TRBJ2-7; maybe TRBD1 (8 bases). Trimming stripped 3 bases from V and 1 base from J, with 16 bases between. The CDR3 is made up of 16 amino acids. Germline CDR1 and CDR2: SEHNR and FQNEAQ (reference sequence). The CDR3 spells CASSFTTGGVSYEQYV. In DNA, the CDR3 is TGTGCCAGCAGCTTTACCACAGGGGGGGTTTCCTACGAGCAGTACGTC.

Only one count was recorded for this clone. The chain employs TRBV12-3 or TRBV12-4 and TRBJ1-2; no definite D call. V gave up 8 bases and J gave up 5 bases, with 12 bases separating them. The CDR3 has 12 amino acids. CDR3 sequence: CASRTPQYGYTF. In DNA form, the CDR3 reads TGTGCCAGCCGAACCCCACAGTATGGCTACACCTTC.

The V and J genes are TRBV6-6 and TRBJ2-5, with TRBD2 matching 10 bases. The CDR3 has 18 residues. J was trimmed by 2 bases and V by 5 bases; bases with no gene match: 14. Germline loops: CDR1 MNHNY, CDR2 SVGAGI (reference sequence). CDR3 DNA: TGTGCCAGCAGTCGAAGGGTTGTAGCGGGAGGTGGGCAAGAGACCCAGTACTTC. Encoded protein: CASSRRVVAGGGQETQYF.

V usage is TRBV11-1 and J usage is TRBJ1-6; D is unclear. Trimming shortened V by 0 bases and J by 12 bases, and 6 bases separated the two germline ends. The germline V gene has CDR1 SGHAT and CDR2 FQDESV (reference sequence). The CDR3 has 12 residues. Here the CDR3 DNA reads TGTGCCAGCAGCTTAGCGGCAGGACCCCTCCACTTT. Protein: CASSLAAGPLHF.

Regarding this clone: Other nucleotide sequences in the sample specify the same CDR3. The chain links TRBV6-5 to TRBJ1-3, with TRBD1 as a possible D gene (5 bases). Germline V gives CDR1 MNHEY, CDR2 SVGAGI. Trimming left V 6 bases short and J 1 base short, with 7 bases between. The CDR3 extends over 13 amino acids. The CDR3 DNA sequence: TGTGCCAGCAGAACAGGTTCTGGAAACACCATATATTTT. The encoded protein is CASRTGSGNTIYF.

The chain couples TRBV5-1 to TRBJ2-1; D possibly corresponds to TRBD1 (6 bases). CDR3 length equals 15 residues. From germline, CDR1 is SGHRS and CDR2 YFSETQ. Trimming pared 0 bases from V and 7 bases from J, leaving 14 bases between. This CDR3 reads CASSLEGQPVNEQFF. In nucleotides, the CDR3 is TGCGCCAGCAGCTTGGAGGGACAACCAGTAAATGAGCAGTTCTTC.

CDR3 loop: CSASSFASGQRNGYTF. The CDR3 nucleotides read TGCAGTGCTAGTAGCTTCGCCTCGGGACAACGGAACGGCTACACCTTC. The chain employs TRBV20-1 and TRBJ1-2, with a tentative D call TRBD1 (6 bases). Germline CDR1 DFQATT, CDR2 SNEGSKA (reference sequence). This CDR3 spans 16 amino acids. The germline V and J ends were trimmed by 3 bases and 8 bases, with 25 bases remaining between them.

V is TRBV19 and J is TRBJ1-1; TRBD1 aligns across 7 bases. This CDR3 comprises 15 residues. Per germline, CDR1 LNHDA and CDR2 SQIVND (reference sequence). The V gene end was trimmed by 4 bases and the J gene end by 6 bases; junction bases not matched to a gene: 11. CDR3 sequence: CASSTRQGEVSEAFF. The CDR3 nucleotides read TGTGCCAGTAGTACCAGACAGGGAGAAGTCTCTGAAGCTTTCTTT.

The gene calls are TRBV2 and TRBJ1-2; 9 bases align to TRBD1. The J segment lost 8 bases and the V segment lost 10 bases, leaving 11 bases of the junction unmatched. CDR1 SNHLY and CDR2 FYNNEI come from the germline V gene. The CDR3 is 13 amino acids. The CDR3 nucleotides read TGTGCCATCACCAGGGACAGGGCCCACGGCTACACCTTC. Protein: CAITRDRAHGYTF.

This rearrangement joins TRBV19 to TRBJ1-2, with TRBD1 as a possible D gene (6 bases). V was trimmed by 4 bases and J by 6 bases, leaving 18 bases between them. Germline CDR1 and CDR2: LNHDA and SQIVND (reference sequence). The CDR3 extends over 15 amino acids. CDR3 nucleotides: TGTGCCAGTAGTACTCACCCCAGGACAGCGGATGGCTACACCTTC. Translating gives CASSTHPRTADGYTF.

V and J are TRBV5-4 and TRBJ1-2, with 9 bases aligning to TRBD1. The V and J ends lost 4 bases and 5 bases, in that order; junction bases with no gene match: 12. The germline V gene encodes CDR1 SGHNT and CDR2 YYREEE (reference sequence). The CDR3 covers 16 residues. In DNA, the CDR3 is TGTGCCAGCAGCCCCAAAATCCGGGACAGGGATTATGGCTACACCTTC. This translates into CASSPKIRDRDYGYTF. Using reference TRBV5-4 and TRBJ1-2 for the parts outside the CDR3, the full variable domain is ETGVTQSPTHLIKTRGQQVTLRCSSQSGHNTVSWYQQALGQGPQFIFQYYREEENGRGNFPPRFSGLQFPNYSSELNVNALELDDSALYLCASSPKIRDRDYGYTFGSGTRLTVV.

This rearrangement joins TRBV7-9 to TRBJ2-5; TRBD1 matches 7 bases. The length of the CDR3 is 14 residues. The junction had 4 bases not matched to a gene; V was cut back by 5 bases and J by 1 base. The germline V gene encodes CDR1 SEHNR and CDR2 FQNEAQ (reference sequence). The CDR3 nucleotides read TGTGCCAGCAGCGTACAGGGGTCCCAAGAGACCCAGTACTTC. Its protein is CASSVQGSQETQYF. The full variable domain, its missing parts supplied by reference TRBV7-9 and TRBJ2-5, is DTGVSQNPRHKITKRGQNVTFRCDPISEHNRLYWYRQTLGQGPEFLTYFQNEAQLEKSRLLSDRFSAERPKGSFSTLEIQRTEQGDSAMYLCASSVQGSQETQYFGPGTRLLVL.

The CDR3 bases are TGTGCCTCTAGGAACGCCCTAGCCAAAAACATTCAGTACTTC. Protein sequence: CASRNALAKNIQYF. The V call is TRBV19, the J call TRBJ2-4, with no clear D. Deletions cut 11 bases from V and 0 bases from J, with 14 bases between. The CDR3 is 14 residues long. Germline lookup yields CDR1 LNHDA and CDR2 SQIVND (reference sequence). The whole variable domain, filled in from reference TRBV19 and TRBJ2-4, reads DGGITQSPKYLFRKEGQNVTLSCEQNLNHDAMYWYRQDPGQGLRLIYYSQIVNDFQKGDIAEGYSVSREKKESFPLTVTSAQKNPTAFYLCASRNALAKNIQYFGAGTRLSVL.

J is TRBJ2-2 and V is TRBV9; tentative D call: TRBD1 (5 bases). The CDR3 is 15 amino acids. The V and J ends lost 0 bases and 4 bases respectively, with 10 bases between them. Germline CDR1 reads SGDLS; CDR2 reads YYNGEE. For the CDR3, the DNA is TGTGCCAGCAGCGTAGGGAGTCAGGGCACCGGGGAGCTGTTTTTT. It translates to CASSVGSQGTGELFF.